These 27 T cell receptor beta chains came from one sample sequenced in a study of blood T cell repertoires in COVID-19. Sequencing used immunoSEQ multiplex PCR; TCRdb keeps in-frame clones, though not all of them. The sample carries more than 110,000 clones, 80% to 85% recorded once. The source material was peripheral blood. The receptors shown here come from a human donor in a cohort sampled during active COVID-19.

A word on this clone: Sequence at one end of the junction differs from germline and may be a read error. CDR3 DNA sequence: TGCGCCAGCAGATTGGGACCAGGGAATGACTATGGCTACACCTTC. Its protein is CASRLGPGNDYGYTF. J is TRBJ1-2 and V is TRBV5-1; the D gene is possibly TRBD1 (5 bases). The CDR3 loop spans 15 amino acids. CDR1 is SGHRS, CDR2 YFSETQ, per germline. The full variable domain, its missing parts supplied by reference TRBV5-1 and TRBJ1-2, is KAGVTQTPRYLIKTRGQQVTLSCSPISGHRSVSWYQQTPGQGLQFLFEYFSETQRNKGNFPGRFSGRQFSNSRSEMNVSTLELGDSALYLCASRLGPGNDYGYTFGSGTRLTVV.

The chain recombines TRBV7-6 with TRBJ1-6; D remains ambiguous. Trimming took off 7 bases at V and 6 bases at J, with 13 bases between the two ends. This CDR3 is 14 amino acids long. The germline gives CDR1 SGHVS, CDR2 FNYEAQ. The CDR3 bases are TGTGCCAGCACCCCGGCCCGGGGTAATTCACCCCTCCACTTT. It codes for CASTPARGNSPLHF.

The gene calls are TRBV6-6 and TRBJ1-5; possibly TRBD1 for D (6 bases). Germline V gene data show CDR1 as MNHNY and CDR2 as SVGAGI (reference sequence). Trimming cost V 2 bases and J 0 bases, with 8 bases left between them. The CDR3 has 15 amino acids. This CDR3 reads CASSYEQGSNQPQHF. In DNA, the CDR3 is TGTGCCAGCAGTTACGAACAGGGTAGCAATCAGCCCCAGCATTTT.

This rearrangement joins TRBV2 to TRBJ1-1; maybe TRBD1 (5 bases). This CDR3 has 14 residues. Trimming left V 7 bases short and J 6 bases short, with 18 bases between. Germline V gene lookup returns CDR1 SNHLY and CDR2 FYNNEI. The CDR3 bases are TGTGCCAGCAAAGCTCATAGACAGTCCCCTGAAGCTTTCTTT. Translating gives CASKAHRQSPEAFF.

The chain combines TRBV5-5 with TRBJ2-6; TRBD1 matches at 11 bases. Trimming took 4 bases from V and 0 from J; bases not matched to a gene: 3. CDR1 and CDR2 from the germline V gene are SGHKS and YYEKEE (reference sequence). The CDR3 spans 17 residues. This CDR3 reads CASSTGQGVSGANVLTF. CDR3 DNA: TGTGCCAGCAGCACGGGACAGGGGGTCTCTGGGGCCAACGTCCTGACTTTC.

This clone was found a few times. This CDR3 reads CSASLETNYGYTF. The CDR3 DNA sequence: TGCAGTGCTAGTTTAGAAACTAACTATGGCTACACCTTC. The chain has TRBV20-1 and TRBJ1-2; D unclear. The CDR3 is made up of 13 amino acids. The V end was cut by 3 bases, the J end by 0 bases, with 8 bases between. CDR1 and CDR2 (germline): DFQATT, SNEGSKA (reference sequence).

The chain links TRBV5-4 to TRBJ1-6, with a tentative D call TRBD1 (5 bases). The V and J ends lost 2 bases and 5 bases respectively, with 14 bases between them. CDR3 length: 16 residues. Germline assignment: CDR1 SGHNT and CDR2 YYREEE (reference sequence). The CDR3 spells CASSFVPRVDNSPLHF. The DNA of the CDR3 is TGTGCCAGCAGCTTTGTACCCAGGGTGGATAATTCACCCCTCCACTTT.

This chain uses TRBV14 with TRBJ2-2; tentative D call: TRBD2 (6 bases). The CDR3 extends over 13 amino acids. Per germline, CDR1 SGHDN and CDR2 FVKESK. Trimming took off 6 bases at V and 4 bases at J, with 9 bases between the two ends. The CDR3 bases are TGTGCCAGCAGGCGGGACCTCACCGGGGAGCTGTTTTTT. It codes for CASRRDLTGELFF. The complete variable domain, with remaining parts taken from reference TRBV14 and TRBJ2-2, reads EAGVTQFPSHSVIEKGQTVTLRCDPISGHDNLYWYRRVMGKEIKFLLHFVKESKQDESGMPNNRFLAERTGGTYSTLKVQPAELEDSGVYFCASRRDLTGELFFGEGSRLTVL.

The CDR3 sequence: CASSLPATGVLSDTQYF. The CDR3 DNA sequence: TGTGCCAGCAGTCTACCGGCCACGGGAGTCCTGTCAGATACGCAGTATTTT. The V gene is TRBV28, the J gene TRBJ2-3, with D perhaps TRBD2 (6 bases). CDR1 is MDHEN, CDR2 SYDVKM, per germline. Trimming removed 5 bases at V and 4 bases at J, with 22 bases between. The CDR3 runs 17 residues.

The chain is built from TRBV6-5 and TRBJ2-2; weak D call: TRBD2 (5 bases). V was clipped by 4 bases and J by 0 bases, with 12 bases between them. The CDR3 contains 16 residues. In germline, CDR1 is MNHEY, CDR2 SVGAGI. This chain's CDR3 is CASSFRTGANTGELFF. The CDR3, as DNA: TGTGCCAGCAGTTTTCGGACTGGGGCGAACACCGGGGAGCTGTTTTTT.

This clone was seen once. The rearrangement links TRBV19 to TRBJ2-5; 10 nucleotides agree with TRBD2. The CDR3 loop spans 15 amino acids. Trimming at V came to 1 base and at J to 5 bases, leaving 4 bases not matched to a gene. From germline, CDR1 is LNHDA and CDR2 SQIVND (reference sequence). As DNA, the CDR3 is TGTGCCAGTAGTATAGTACTAGCGGGGCGGGAGACCCAGTACTTC. Amino acids: CASSIVLAGRETQYF.

This clone was recorded a few times. At the DNA level, this CDR3 is encoded by other sequences in the same sample as well. The chain combines TRBV7-9 with TRBJ2-5; 8 bases are a match to TRBD1. Trimming took 1 base from V and 1 from J; bases not matched to a gene: 5. The CDR3 has 16 residues. Per the germline V gene, CDR1 is SEHNR and CDR2 is FQNEAQ (reference sequence). CDR3 DNA: TGTGCCAGCAGCTTAGGGGCAGGGGGCTTCCAAGAGACCCAGTACTTC. It yields the protein CASSLGAGGFQETQYF.

The chain employs TRBV4-1 and TRBJ1-3; D not certain. This CDR3 comprises 17 residues. The V gene's germline CDR1 is MGHRA and CDR2 YSYEKL. V lost 0 bases and J 0 bases, leaving 12 bases between the germline ends. The CDR3 DNA is TGCGCCAGCAGCCAAGAATCTGCAGTCCGCTCTGGAAACACCATATATTTT. It specifies CASSQESAVRSGNTIYF.

V usage is TRBV23-1 and J usage is TRBJ2-7; 7 bases map to TRBD1. TRBV23-1 counts as an open reading frame of uncertain function. Trimming removed 8 bases from V and 2 bases from J; junction bases left unmatched: 9. CDR3 length: 14 amino acids. The CDR3 DNA reads TGCGCCAGCCGTCCATTAAGGGGGCCCTACGAGCAGTACTTC. Protein: CASRPLRGPYEQYF.

This clone was counted a single time. The rearrangement joins TRBV7-6 to TRBJ2-5; D might be TRBD2 (5 bases). Per germline, CDR1 SGHVS and CDR2 FNYEAQ. V was clipped by 0 bases and J by 5 bases, with 10 bases between them. The CDR3 is made up of 14 amino acids. CDR3 region: CASSLAAGVETQYF. CDR3 coding DNA: TGTGCCAGCAGCTTAGCCGCGGGTGTGGAGACCCAGTACTTC.

This chain links TRBV19 with TRBJ2-1; D possibly corresponds to TRBD2 (7 bases). Germline V lookup: CDR1 LNHDA, CDR2 SQIVND (reference sequence). The CDR3 has 16 residues. The V gene lost 3 bases and the J gene lost 2 bases, with 14 bases spanning the gap. CDR3 sequence reads: CASSIRKGGAYNEQFF. CDR3 DNA sequence: TGTGCCAGTAGTATTAGAAAGGGGGGGGCCTACAATGAGCAGTTCTTC. The full variable domain, its missing parts supplied by reference TRBV19 and TRBJ2-1, is DGGITQSPKYLFRKEGQNVTLSCEQNLNHDAMYWYRQDPGQGLRLIYYSQIVNDFQKGDIAEGYSVSREKKESFPLTVTSAQKNPTAFYLCASSIRKGGAYNEQFFGPGTRLTVL.

The CDR3 DNA follows: TGTGCCAGCAGCCCTAATAGCGGGGGGGCCGCCGGGGAGCTGTTTTTT. Its protein is CASSPNSGGAAGELFF. The gene calls are TRBV3-1 (or the pseudogene TRBV3-2) and TRBJ2-2, with 11 positions matching TRBD2. Trimming removed 4 bases from V and 6 bases from J; junction bases left unmatched: 7. Per germline, CDR1 LGHDT and CDR2 YNNKEL (reference sequence). The CDR3 sequence is 16 residues long.

This clone was seen just once. J is TRBJ2-5 and V is TRBV3-1 (or the pseudogene TRBV3-2); possibly TRBD1 for D (6 bases). The V gene's germline CDR1 is LGHDT and CDR2 YNNKEL (reference sequence). V was cut by 5 bases and J by 4 bases, with 17 bases left in between. The CDR3 spans 15 residues. CDR3 sequence (DNA): TGTGCCAGCAGCAAAAGGGGCCCAGGGGCAGAGACCCAGTACTTC. Its protein is CASSKRGPGAETQYF.

The chain links TRBV14 to TRBJ2-7; D possibly corresponds to TRBD2 (5 bases). This CDR3 is 16 amino acids long. The V gene lost 0 bases and the J gene lost 9 bases, with 21 bases spanning the gap. Germline CDR1 is SGHDN and CDR2 is FVKESK. Here the CDR3 DNA reads TGTGCCAGCAGCCAAGAGTCCTGGGAGCCGCAACGTGGGCAGTACTTC. This translates into CASSQESWEPQRGQYF.

The chain recombines TRBV5-1 with TRBJ1-1, with TRBD1 as a possible D gene (5 bases). CDR3 length: 16 residues. Germline CDR1 SGHRS, CDR2 YFSETQ. The V and J ends lost 4 bases and 6 bases respectively, with 22 bases between them. The CDR3: CASSPKVAGGSSEAFF. In nucleotides, the CDR3 is TGCGCCAGCAGCCCTAAGGTGGCCGGGGGGAGTTCTGAAGCTTTCTTT.

The V gene is TRBV6-5, the J gene TRBJ2-7; D perhaps matches TRBD1 (5 bases). The germline CDR1 and CDR2 sequences are MNHEY and SVGAGI. V lost 6 bases and J 4 bases, leaving 13 bases between the germline ends. The CDR3 consists of 13 residues. CDR3 loop: CASRTGQLYEQYF. In nucleotides, the CDR3 is TGTGCCAGCAGAACCGGACAACTTTACGAGCAGTACTTC.

This CDR3 is CATSDARGFSYWGPFGYTF. In DNA form, the CDR3 reads TGTGCCACCAGTGATGCCAGGGGTTTCTCGTATTGGGGGCCCTTTGGCTACACCTTC. The chain carries TRBV24-1 and TRBJ1-2; the D gene is possibly TRBD1 (6 bases). From germline, CDR1 is KGHDR and CDR2 SFDVKD. V was clipped by 3 bases and J by 7 bases, with 29 bases between them. The CDR3 runs to 19 residues.

The chain combines TRBV18 with TRBJ2-7; TRBD1 matches at 9 bases. This CDR3 is 13 amino acids long. V gave up 3 bases and J gave up 6 bases; unmatched junction bases: 3. Germline V gene lookup returns CDR1 KGHSH and CDR2 LQKENI. This CDR3 reads CASSPTGGGEQYF. CDR3 DNA: TGTGCCAGCTCACCTACAGGGGGCGGCGAGCAGTACTTC.

The V call is TRBV2, the J call TRBJ2-7; D is unresolved. Trimming left V 1 base short and J 4 bases short, with 17 bases between. This CDR3 spans 16 amino acids. Germline values: CDR1 SNHLY, CDR2 FYNNEI. CDR3 coding DNA: TGTGCCAGCAGTGAAGTCACAACCATTGTTTCTTACGAGCAGTACTTC. It is translated as CASSEVTTIVSYEQYF.

CDR3 residues: CASSGSGGIRAGTDTQYF. CDR3 DNA sequence: TGTGCCAGTAGCGGGTCCGGGGGGATCCGAGCTGGCACAGATACGCAGTATTTT. The chain employs TRBV19 and TRBJ2-3; 7 bases map to TRBD2. CDR1 and CDR2 from the germline V gene are LNHDA and SQIVND (reference sequence). V dropped 6 bases and J dropped 1; count of bases not matched to a gene: 16. There are 18 residues in the CDR3.

V is TRBV5-6 and J is TRBJ1-2; D call uncertain. Germline assignment: CDR1 SGHDT and CDR2 YYEEEE. V dropped 3 bases and J dropped 9 bases, with 9 bases sitting between them. This CDR3 comprises 11 residues. CDR3 DNA: TGTGCCAGCAGCTCCACACAAAGCTACACCTTC. This sequence encodes CASSSTQSYTF.

This chain joins TRBV5-1 and TRBJ2-7; 7 bases map to TRBD2. CDR3 length: 15 amino acids. The V and J ends lost 4 bases and 2 bases, in that order; junction bases with no gene match: 9. The germline V gene has CDR1 SGHRS and CDR2 YFSETQ. CDR3 in DNA: TGCGCCAGCAGCACTGGACTAGTAACTCCCTACGAGCAGTACTTC. Amino acids: CASSTGLVTPYEQYF.